Presented here are 26 T cell receptor beta chains from one specimen sequenced in a study of cytomegalovirus exposure and HLA in healthy donors. Both 60 Vbeta primers and 13 Jbeta primers went into the PCR. TCRdb's table, derived via immunoSEQ multiplex PCR, lists solely in-frame clones and lacks some. The sample carries roughly 100,000 clones, over 75% recorded once. Material for sequencing was PBMCs. All receptors derive from a woman aged 35 to 49 in good health and CMV-seropositive.

This chain links TRBV18 with TRBJ2-5; D not resolved. The CDR3 spans 13 residues. Germline V gene data show CDR1 as KGHSH and CDR2 as LQKENI. V shed 2 bases and J shed 0 bases, with 4 bases lying between them. Here the CDR3 DNA reads TGTGCCAGCTCACCAGAGTACCAAGAGACCCAGTACTTC. This sequence encodes CASSPEYQETQYF.

The chain uses TRBV4-1 and TRBJ1-1, with 9 bases matching TRBD1. Germline CDR1 reads MGHRA; CDR2 reads YSYEKL. The junction had 11 bases not matched to a gene; V was cut back by 1 base and J by 8 bases. CDR3 length equals 16 residues. CDR3 protein: CASSQGPTGGPREAFF. The CDR3 DNA is TGCGCCAGCAGCCAAGGACCTACAGGGGGCCCGAGAGAAGCTTTCTTT.

The chain joins TRBV7-8 to TRBJ2-4; D unresolved. V was cut by 5 bases and J by 8 bases, with 19 bases left in between. Germline CDR1 reads SGHVS; CDR2 reads FQNEAQ. The CDR3 is made up of 15 amino acids. The CDR3 protein is CASSRRWLSQDIQYF. DNA of the CDR3: TGTGCCAGCAGCCGACGGTGGCTCAGCCAGGACATTCAGTACTTC.

The chain has TRBV7-8 and TRBJ1-5, with TRBD1 matching over 8 bases. CDR3 length equals 14 residues. V shed 2 bases, J shed 5 bases, and the junction held 2 bases outside the gene matches. The V gene's germline CDR1 is SGHVS and CDR2 FQNEAQ. The CDR3 DNA reads TGTGCCAGCAGCTTACAGGGGGCGTATCAGCCCCAGCATTTT. This translates into CASSLQGAYQPQHF.

The gene calls are TRBV15 and TRBJ2-7; TRBD2 is a possible D gene (6 bases). The germline V gene encodes CDR1 LNHNV and CDR2 YYDKDF (reference sequence). The V end lost 5 bases, the J end lost 7 bases, and 24 bases lay between the germline ends. This CDR3 has 16 amino acids. The CDR3 nucleotides read TGTGCCACCAGCCCGCTCACGGGGCTAGCGATGGGTGAGCAGTACTTC. Translated: CATSPLTGLAMGEQYF.

The chain recombines TRBV5-1 with TRBJ2-1, with TRBD2 identical over 7 bases. The CDR3 runs 17 residues. V lost 2 bases, J lost 8 bases, and 16 bases stayed unmatched. Germline V CDR1 and CDR2: SGHRS, YFSETQ. CDR3 DNA: TGCGCCAGCAGCTTTCCCCTCTTGAGCGGGAACTCGGATGAGCAGTTCTTC. This sequence encodes CASSFPLLSGNSDEQFF.

The rearrangement links TRBV14 to TRBJ2-7; 9 nucleotides align to TRBD2. The CDR3 is 14 residues long. CDR1 and CDR2 (germline): SGHDN, FVKESK. V was pared by 4 bases and J by 4 bases, with 5 bases of the junction left unmatched. As DNA, the CDR3 is TGTGCCAGCAGCCGCCCGGGACTAGCTTACGAGCAGTACTTC. It codes for CASSRPGLAYEQYF.

In regard to this clone: A read error may produce the germline difference seen at one junction end. This chain links TRBV7-9 with TRBJ1-1, with TRBD1 identical over 11 bases. This CDR3 has 15 residues. Looked up from germline, CDR1 is SEHNR and CDR2 is FQNEAQ (reference sequence). The CDR3 DNA reads TGTTCCAGCAGCCCGGGACAGGGGGTTATCACTGAAGCTTTCTTT. This sequence encodes CSSSPGQGVITEAFF.

Only a few counts were recorded for this clone. This chain connects TRBV6-5 to TRBJ2-7, with 7 bases that match TRBD1. The junction had 3 bases not matched to a gene; V was cut back by 5 bases and J by 5 bases. Germline CDR1 and CDR2: MNHEY and SVGAGI. The CDR3 contains 12 residues. The CDR3 bases are TGTGCCAGCAGTCCGGGACAGCACGAGCAGTACTTC. As protein: CASSPGQHEQYF.

The V and J genes are TRBV9 and TRBJ2-1, with 9 nucleotides matching TRBD1. The J segment lost 9 bases and the V segment lost 1 base, leaving 8 bases of the junction unmatched. The CDR3 loop spans 15 amino acids. CDR1 and CDR2 (germline): SGDLS, YYNGEE. CDR3 amino acids: CASSVRDRVRIEQFF. In DNA, the CDR3 is TGTGCCAGCAGCGTAAGGGACAGGGTTAGGATTGAGCAGTTCTTC.

The CDR3 protein is CASSLDPRVRSLFF. Written as DNA, the CDR3 is TGTGCCAGCTCACTAGATCCCAGGGTGAGGTCACTGTTTTTT. The chain carries TRBV18 and TRBJ1-4, with D possibly TRBD1 on 5 matching bases. The CDR3 loop spans 14 amino acids. CDR1 and CDR2 (germline): KGHSH, LQKENI. Trimming removed 4 bases at V and 13 bases at J, with 19 bases between.

The chain is built from TRBV11-3 and TRBJ2-3, with D hard to call. Trimming removed 1 base at V and 2 bases at J, with 4 bases between. CDR1 and CDR2 from the germline V gene are SGHNT and YENEEA. The CDR3 consists of 13 residues. CDR3 sequence (DNA): TGTGCCAGCAGCTTAGCGTCCACAGATACGCAGTATTTT. This gives the protein CASSLASTDTQYF.

The chain uses TRBV6-5 and TRBJ2-5, with 11 bases lining up with TRBD1. The DNA end favors TRBJ2-7, so the J call may be wrong. The CDR3 consists of 13 residues. The germline V gene encodes CDR1 MNHEY and CDR2 SVGAGI. The CDR3 sequence is CASSRDRGYEQYF. The CDR3 coding sequence is TGTGCCAGCAGTCGGGACAGGGGGTACGAGCAGTACTTC.

This chain links TRBV7-8 with TRBJ2-7, with a tentative D call TRBD2 (7 bases). The CDR3 has 14 residues. V was pared by 7 bases and J by 5 bases, with 18 bases between. Germline CDR1 reads SGHVS; CDR2 reads FQNEAQ. The CDR3 protein is CASTILEGGHEQYF. In nucleotides, the CDR3 is TGTGCCAGCACTATACTCGAGGGGGGGCACGAGCAGTACTTC.

The rearrangement links TRBV6-5 to TRBJ2-5, with 7 positions matching TRBD1. V lost 6 bases to trimming and J lost 5 bases; unmatched junction nucleotides: 6. Looked up from germline, CDR1 is MNHEY and CDR2 is SVGAGI. This CDR3 region has 13 residues. Here the CDR3 DNA reads TGTGCCAGCAGCCGACAGGGAGTGGAGACCCAGTACTTC. This encodes CASSRQGVETQYF.

Regarding this clone: One junction end does not reproduce the germline sequence, and a read error may be involved. The chain links TRBV7-7 to TRBJ2-3; D is unresolved. CDR3 length equals 13 residues. The germline CDR1 and CDR2 sequences are SSHAT and FNYEAQ (reference sequence). CDR3 sequence (DNA): TGTGCTAGCAGCACCCTTGAGGCAGATACGCAGTATTTT. Translation gives CASSTLEADTQYF. The full variable domain, its missing parts supplied by reference TRBV7-7 and TRBJ2-3, is GAGVSQSPRYKVTKRGQDVTLRCDPISSHATLYWYQQALGQGPEFLTYFNYEAQPDKSGLPSDRFSAERPEGSISTLTIQRTEQRDSAMYRCASSTLEADTQYFGPGTRLTVL.

This clone was observed a single time. The rearrangement joins TRBV4-1 to TRBJ1-4, with D hard to call. The CDR3 is made up of 13 amino acids. V lost 4 bases, J lost 7 bases, and 10 bases lay in between. Germline values: CDR1 MGHRA, CDR2 YSYEKL. The CDR3 coding sequence is TGCGCCAGCAGCCCAGGCCGGGGTGAAAAACTGTTTTTT. It specifies CASSPGRGEKLFF.

This clone occurred a few times. This rearrangement joins TRBV7-8 to TRBJ2-7; D ambiguous. This CDR3 is 11 amino acids long. Germline V gives CDR1 SGHVS, CDR2 FQNEAQ. V lost 5 bases and J 1 base, leaving 3 bases between the germline ends. This CDR3 is CASSPSYEQYF. As DNA, the CDR3 is TGTGCCAGCAGCCCATCCTACGAGCAGTACTTC. Complete variable domain (other parts from reference TRBV7-8 and TRBJ2-7): GAGVSQSPRYKVAKRGQDVALRCDPISGHVSLFWYQQALGQGPEFLTYFQNEAQLDKSGLPSDRFFAERPEGSVSTLKIQRTQQEDSAVYLCASSPSYEQYFGPGTRLTVT.

This clone has only a few counts. The chain joins TRBV7-8 to TRBJ1-6; 9 positions match TRBD1. The CDR3 is 15 residues long. V lost 5 bases and J lost 10; bases outside the gene matches: 9. The V gene's germline CDR1 is SGHVS and CDR2 FQNEAQ. Here the CDR3 reads CASSPSGTGISPLHF. DNA of the CDR3: TGTGCCAGCAGCCCTAGTGGGACAGGGATCTCACCCCTCCACTTT. Full variable domain (rest looked up from reference TRBV7-8 and TRBJ1-6): GAGVSQSPRYKVAKRGQDVALRCDPISGHVSLFWYQQALGQGPEFLTYFQNEAQLDKSGLPSDRFFAERPEGSVSTLKIQRTQQEDSAVYLCASSPSGTGISPLHFGNGTRLTVT.

V and J are TRBV10-3 and TRBJ2-3; 8 bases match TRBD1. V shed 4 bases, J shed 5 bases, and the junction held 8 bases outside the gene matches. Germline values: CDR1 ENHRY, CDR2 SYGVKD. This CDR3 has 15 amino acids. The chain's CDR3 is CAISGTGQGEDTQYF. In nucleotides, the CDR3 is TGTGCCATCAGTGGAACCGGACAGGGAGAAGATACGCAGTATTTT.

This clone came up a few times. This chain links TRBV4-1 with TRBJ1-4; no definite D call. Germline values: CDR1 MGHRA, CDR2 YSYEKL. Trimming removed 1 base at V and 3 bases at J, with 9 bases between. The CDR3 loop spans 15 amino acids. The CDR3 sequence: CASSQGAIPNEKLFF. DNA of the CDR3: TGCGCCAGCAGCCAAGGGGCCATCCCTAATGAAAAACTGTTTTTT.

J is TRBJ2-1 and V is TRBV18; 9 bases are shared with TRBD2. The CDR3 length is 15 residues. V dropped 0 bases and J dropped 4; count of bases not matched to a gene: 1. The germline V gene has CDR1 KGHSH and CDR2 LQKENI. The CDR3 region has the DNA TGTGCCAGCTCACCACCGACTAGCGGATACAATGAGCAGTTCTTC. Protein sequence: CASSPPTSGYNEQFF.

The chain has TRBV19 and TRBJ2-5; D unresolved. The CDR3 length is 15 residues. Germline V gene lookup returns CDR1 LNHDA and CDR2 SQIVND (reference sequence). Trimming removed 3 bases at V and 5 bases at J, with 16 bases between. CDR3 sequence reads: CASSISVSTWETQYF. In DNA, the CDR3 is TGTGCCAGTAGTATTTCGGTTAGCACGTGGGAGACCCAGTACTTC. Combining the CDR3 with reference TRBV19 and TRBJ2-5 gives the whole variable domain DGGITQSPKYLFRKEGQNVTLSCEQNLNHDAMYWYRQDPGQGLRLIYYSQIVNDFQKGDIAEGYSVSREKKESFPLTVTSAQKNPTAFYLCASSISVSTWETQYFGPGTRLLVL.

The genes are TRBV28 and TRBJ2-7; no firm D call. V gave up 2 bases and J gave up 3 bases, with 8 bases separating them. Per germline, CDR1 MDHEN and CDR2 SYDVKM. This CDR3 comprises 13 residues. The CDR3 reads CASSLATSYEQYF. As DNA, the CDR3 is TGTGCCAGCAGTTTAGCCACAAGCTACGAGCAGTACTTC. Variable domain in full (rest from reference TRBV28 and TRBJ2-7): DVKVTQSSRYLVKRTGEKVFLECVQDMDHENMFWYRQDPGLGLRLIYFSYDVKMKEKGDIPEGYSVSREKKERFSLILESASTNQTSMYLCASSLATSYEQYFGPGTRLTVT.

V and J are TRBV2 and TRBJ2-7; TRBD1 agrees at 9 bases. CDR1 and CDR2 (germline): SNHLY, FYNNEI. The CDR3 sequence is 14 residues long. V shed 6 bases and J 4 bases; nucleotides not matched to a gene: 7. In nucleotides, the CDR3 is TGTGCCAGCAGAACAGGGGGCCCCCCGTACGAGCAGTACTTC. Protein: CASRTGGPPYEQYF.

The gene calls are TRBV5-4 and TRBJ1-4, with 10 bases lining up with TRBD1. V gave up 4 bases and J gave up 8 bases; unmatched junction bases: 5. The CDR3 runs to 14 residues. Germline V gene data show CDR1 as SGHNT and CDR2 as YYREEE (reference sequence). The CDR3: CASSGDRGEEKLFF. The CDR3 DNA reads TGTGCCAGCAGCGGGGACAGGGGAGAGGAAAAACTGTTTTTT.